Listed below are T cell receptor beta chains from one sample, sequenced in a study of OX40 agonist ivuxolimab in advanced cancers. Method: immunoSEQ multiplex PCR; TCRdb's copy keeps in-frame clones and lacks some. This sample has 35,000 to 50,000 clones, with roughly 86% found just once. The source material was CD4+ or CD8+ T cells sorted from blood, sampled in a trial of the OX40 agonist ivuxolimab. The receptors derive from an adult with an advanced solid tumor such as melanoma, head and neck, liver or kidney cancer. The CDR3 runs from the conserved cysteine through the conserved F or W. The D gene is left open where the match is weak. Clone size appears in some rows only: once, few, many, or a class for an expanded clone.

abundance,j_gene,v_gene,d_gene,CDR3nt,CDR3aa
.,TRBJ2-7,TRBV10-3,.,TGTGCCATCAGACCAACCGAGGGCGAGCAGTACTTC,CAIRPTEGEQYF
once,TRBJ2-7,TRBV7-9,TRBD2,TGTGCCAGCAGCTTAGAAGCGGGAGCGCCGGCGGACGAGCAGTACTTC,CASSLEAGAPADEQYF
.,TRBJ2-5,TRBV28,.,TGTGCCAGCAGTTTTCTTGGTAGGGGTGAAGAGACCCAGTACTTC,CASSFLGRGEETQYF
.,TRBJ2-7,TRBV5-8,TRBD2,TGTGCCAGCAGCAGGGGCGGGGGATTCTCCTACGAGCAGTACTTC,CASSRGGGFSYEQYF
.,TRBJ1-2,TRBV30,.,TGTGCCTGGAGCACAGCTAATGGCTACACCTTC,CAWSTANGYTF
.,TRBJ1-3,TRBV6-6,.,TGTGCCACGCAGGGCTCTGGAAACACCATATATTTT,CATQGSGNTIYF
.,TRBJ2-7,TRBV30,TRBD1,TGTGCCTGGAGTTTGGACAGGGTAAATCGGGAGCAGTACTTC,CAWSLDRVNREQYF
.,TRBJ1-1,TRBV6-6,TRBD1,TGTGCCAGCAAGGTGACAGGGGCGGCAAACACTGAAGCTTTCTTT,CASKVTGAANTEAFF
.,TRBJ1-6,TRBV7-8,.,TGTGCCAGCAGCTTGGGGCAGGGTGGTAATTCACCCCTCCACTTT,CASSLGQGGNSPLHF
.,TRBJ1-5,TRBV19,TRBD1,TGTGCCAGTAGTACGACAGGGAACAATCAGCCCCAGCATTTT,CASSTTGNNQPQHF
.,TRBJ2-3,TRBV7-2,.,TGTGCCAGCAGCTTACGGTCGGGGGGCACAGATACGCAGTATTTT,CASSLRSGGTDTQYF
.,TRBJ2-3,TRBV7-6,TRBD2,TGTGCCAGCAGCTTCTTCGGGCTAGCGGGAGAGAAAGATACGCAGTATTTT,CASSFFGLAGEKDTQYF
.,TRBJ2-1,TRBV7-9,.,TGTGCCAGCAGCTTAGTAGAGGGAACTGAGCAGTTCTTC,CASSLVEGTEQFF
.,TRBJ2-5,TRBV7-8,.,TGTGCCAGCAGGCCAGAACGGGTCGGGGAGACCCAGTACTTC,CASRPERVGETQYF
.,TRBJ2-1,TRBV19,.,TGTGCCAGTAATCGCAAGATCAGGGGAGGAGCATACAATGAGCAGTTCTTC,CASNRKIRGGAYNEQFF
.,TRBJ2-1,TRBV30,TRBD2,TGTGCCTGCCGGCGGGAGGGGAGGGGAGGTAATGAGCAGTTCTTC,CACRREGRGGNEQFF
.,TRBJ2-7,TRBV30,TRBD1,TGTGCCTGGACTCCGACAGGGACATTCTCCTACGAGCAGTACTTC,CAWTPTGTFSYEQYF
medium-sized,TRBJ1-1,TRBV30,.,TGTGCCTGGAGACCACAGGCGAACACTGAAGCTTTCTTT,CAWRPQANTEAFF
.,TRBJ2-1,TRBV11-3,TRBD2,TGTGCCAGCAGCTTAGATGGGCTAGCGGGAAGGAATGAGCAGTTCTTC,CASSLDGLAGRNEQFF
.,TRBJ2-5,TRBV5-5,.,TGTGCCAGCAGCTTCCAGGGAAAGCACCAGGAGACCCAGTACTTC,CASSFQGKHQETQYF
.,TRBJ2-5,TRBV28,.,TGTGCCAGCAGGGCCTCCCAAGAGACCCAGTACTTC,CASRASQETQYF
.,TRBJ1-2,TRBV6-6,.,TGTGCCAGCACCAACGAAGGGGTCCATGGCTACACCTTC,CASTNEGVHGYTF
.,TRBJ2-3,TRBV7-2,.,TGTGCCAGCAGCCCCCAGCGGAGCACAGATACGCAGTATTTT,CASSPQRSTDTQYF
.,TRBJ2-7,TRBV11-2,TRBD2,TGTGCCAGCAGCTTCGTATCAACTAGCGGGAGTTCTAAGGCGCGTAAGCAGTACTTC,CASSFVSTSGSSKARKQYF
few,TRBJ2-7,TRBV29-1,TRBD1,TGCAGCGTTGGCGGGACAGGGGTGTACGAGCAGTACTTC,CSVGGTGVYEQYF
.,TRBJ1-1,TRBV2,TRBD1,TGTGCCAGCAGTGAACAGGGGGCGAGGACTGAAGCTTTCTTT,CASSEQGARTEAFF
.,TRBJ1-3,TRBV13,.,TGTGCCAGCAGCTTAGAGGGTCGGGGGAACACCATATATTTT,CASSLEGRGNTIYF
.,TRBJ2-5,TRBV25-1,.,TGTGCCAGCAGTGAAGGCGCGCGAGAGACCCAGTACTTC,CASSEGARETQYF
.,TRBJ2-3,TRBV15,.,TGTGCCACCAGCAGAGATTTCCGGGATACGCAGTATTTT,CATSRDFRDTQYF
.,TRBJ1-1,TRBV18,TRBD1,TGTGCCAGCTCACCACCGAACAGGGGGACCAACACTGAAGCTTTCTTT,CASSPPNRGTNTEAFF
.,TRBJ1-2,TRBV30,.,TGTGCCTGGAAATTTTTACGTAGGGTCGGCTACACCTTC,CAWKFLRRVGYTF
.,TRBJ2-3,TRBV28,.,TGTGCCAGCAGTTTTGGGTCCGACAGTTACCGCACAGATACGCAGTATTTT,CASSFGSDSYRTDTQYF
.,TRBJ1-4,TRBV11-3,TRBD1,TGTGCCGGTACAACGGGACAGGGGGCCGGTAATGAAAAACTGTTTTTT,CAGTTGQGAGNEKLFF
.,TRBJ2-7,TRBV5-4,TRBD1,TGTGCCAGCAGCTCTCAGGGGGTCTCCTACGAGCAGTACTTC,CASSSQGVSYEQYF
.,TRBJ1-6,TRBV2,TRBD1,TGTGCCAGCAGTCCGGGACAGGGCCAATCACCCCTCCACTTT,CASSPGQGQSPLHF
.,TRBJ2-5,TRBV19,.,TGTGCCAGTAGTATATCTACCACCCAAGAGACCCAGTACTTC,CASSISTTQETQYF
.,TRBJ2-5,TRBV7-2,.,TGTGCCAGCAGCATCGACAGGAATGGAGCCCAGTACTTC,CASSIDRNGAQYF
.,TRBJ2-3,TRBV7-2,.,TGTGCCAGCACCCTAAGCGGACCCACAGATACGCAGTATTTT,CASTLSGPTDTQYF
.,TRBJ1-1,TRBV7-9,.,TGTGCCAGCAGCCGGGGGGATACTGAAGCTTTCTTT,CASSRGDTEAFF
.,TRBJ1-2,TRBV7-9,TRBD1,TGTGCCAGCAGTTGGGACAGGGTATTCGATGGCTACACCTTC,CASSWDRVFDGYTF
.,TRBJ1-2,TRBV6-6,.,TGTGCCAGCAGTTACTCGAAGGGGAGAAGCAACTATGGCTACACCTTC,CASSYSKGRSNYGYTF
medium-sized,TRBJ1-1,TRBV11-3,.,TGTGCCAGCAGCTTAGATGGGAGGGCCGGGGACACTGAAGCTTTCTTT,CASSLDGRAGDTEAFF
.,TRBJ2-3,TRBV7-2,TRBD2,TGTGCCAGCAGCGCGGGACTAGTGGTAGATACGCAGTATTTT,CASSAGLVVDTQYF
.,TRBJ2-5,TRBV21-1,.,TGTGCCAGCAGCCACCCGGGGAGGCAGAAAGAGACCCAGTACTTC,CASSHPGRQKETQYF
.,TRBJ1-3,TRBV7-9,.,TGTGCCAGCAGCTGGGACACTGGAAACACCATATATTTT,CASSWDTGNTIYF